This T cell receptor beta chain was captured by sequencing in a study of T cell responses to AZD1222 COVID-19 vaccine (dated by TCRdb to about 2021). With respect to the entire study: Because spike-specific TCR depth and breadth did not differ between the two schedules, AZD1222 recipients who got a second dose at roughly 4 weeks were pooled with those who got a second dose at roughly 12 weeks. TCR sequencing covered some 250 trial participants: nearly 210 given two doses of AZD1222 and around 26 given two doses of MenACWY control vaccine. Trial participants were enrolled by age into 18-55, 56-69 and 70-plus year subgroups, with 148, 28 and 57 TCR-sequenced participants respectively.

Results and caveats for the whole study, not just this receptor: In the small 56-69-year group, the increase in depth fell short of significance, most likely because of low power. Spike-specific TCR breadth and depth rose significantly after two AZD1222 doses compared with day 0 and with MenACWY recipients. Most participants were white British and females outnumbered males, and the authors suggested that clonal diversity may have been underestimated. Conclusions about previously exposed vaccinees are limited because only six or seven AZD1222 recipients were SARS-CoV-2 seropositive at baseline. Reportedly, almost half of the unique spike-specific TCRs recognized epitopes lying outside the regions that are mutated in the B.1.351 and B.1.1.7 variants. CD4 TCRs associated with the vaccine covered the entire spike protein, and the dominant responses were in regions 160-218 and 743-854. Because no day 14 peak-response samples were available, the repertoires could be characterized only after the peak T cell response.

The CDR3 regions of human TCRbeta chains were analyzed by immunosequencing. The paper's data handling went like this. TCRs in the repertoires were matched against a reference library of SARS-CoV-2-specific TCRs that had been generated with the MIRA antigen-specificity platform. Breadth was defined as the fraction of unique TCRs that were SARS-CoV-2-associated. Depth was defined as the fraction of total T cells that were SARS-CoV-2-associated. Using the MIRA data, every spike-specific TCR was mapped to the spike region that the TCR reacted to and assigned to either a CD4 or a CD8 class. Log10-transformed breadth and depth values were compared by one-way ANOVA with Sidak's multiple comparisons tests. TCRdb took over this immuneACCESS table, retaining in-frame rearrangements with V and J assigned. Such tables are incomplete; in checked studies, under half of the missing clones stem from an unresolved V gene, and the remainder is unexplained. Clone size and the V and J calls come from that table; the DNA yielded D and trimming. This sample holds 150,000 or so clones; roughly nine tenths were observed only once. Of the sample, 1.4% falls within the top ten clones.

On this clone itself: This clone's antigen is unknown. Base qualities were left out, and no much larger clone turns up one base away.

From cysteine to phenylalanine, the CDR3 is 16 amino acids long. Only CDR3 DNA remains: 48 bases, in frame from the first base. For CDR1 and CDR2, the germline V gene (reference sequence) lists SEHNR and FQNEAQ. Trimming at the junction amounts to 5 bases on V and 0 bases on J, and the germline ends lie 14 bases apart. The sample's time point label is to be understood as: baseline before first vaccination. Vaccinee samples came from UK trials COV001 and COV002, including a single-blind randomized controlled phase 2/3 trial of AZD1222 (ChAdOx1 nCoV-19) in healthy adults. For TCRbeta chain sequencing, PBMC samples were collected from trial participants at day 0 and at day 28 after the second dose.

The starting material was peripheral blood, obtained on day 0 of AZD1222 vaccination. This receptor was identified in an adult in good health. This chain joins TRBV7-9 to TRBJ2-4; the D gene lacks a confident call. The CDR3 has the sequence CASSNTAVLAKNIQYF. The DNA is as follows: TGTGCCAGCAGCAACACCGCGGTGTTAGCCAAAAACATTCAGTACTTC. The CDR3 plus the reference TRBV7-9 and TRBJ2-4 genes for the other parts give the full variable domain: DTGVSQNPRHKITKRGQNVTFRCDPISEHNRLYWYRQTLGQGPEFLTYFQNEAQLEKSRLLSDRFSAERPKGSFSTLEIQRTEQGDSAMYLCASSNTAVLAKNIQYFGAGTRLSVL.